Given below is one T cell receptor beta chain in context. This clone was observed once. The specificity of this receptor is unknown. Base qualities are missing; no much larger clone stands one base away. The data stem from a study of cytomegalovirus exposure and HLA in healthy donors (dated by TCRdb to the late 2010s). Background on the whole study: According to an earlier analysis of several hundred of the donors, about 179 million T cells yielded 117 million unique TCR beta sequences and 276 Gb of sequence data. An early release that covered roughly 600 HLA-typed donors contained approximately 300 gigabases of sequencing data and around 80 million unique TCR sequences. Of the approximately 400 genotyped donors, roughly 85% fell in the genetic ancestry cluster associated with self-reported Caucasian donors. The study aimed to test whether cataloging public T cell receptors could reveal signatures of past pathogen exposure. The study profiled the T cell repertoires of 666 subjects by immunosequencing and related them to cytomegalovirus serostatus. In addition to the first cohort of hundreds of subjects, a separate validation cohort of some 120 different subjects was used. To predict cytomegalovirus infection status, the study combined high-throughput TCR immunosequencing, statistical association of individual TCRs with disease status, and machine learning. To study patterns of TCR occurrence, a later analysis re-analyzed previously published TCR beta repertoires from several hundred donors and added high-resolution HLA genotyping. Rather than using new phenotypic data, the later analysis identified candidate immune exposures from TCR beta sequences and from how often those sequences occurred across donors. An earlier analysis of about 600 of the donors used high-throughput TCR beta sequencing to judge whether each TCR beta V gene segment behaved as functional or pseudogenic. Donor age, sex, ethnicity and CMV serostatus were compiled alongside the repertoire data. A later genetic analysis took genome-wide SNP genotypes for about 55% of the 666 donors and used that subset as a discovery cohort. All discovery cohort repertoires had been generated on a single sequencing platform. HLA typing included class I and class II loci at four-digit resolution. The number of typed donors differed by locus: about 620-640 for A, B, C, DRB1 and DQB1; 500 to 550 for DQA1; 606 for DPA1; and about 450 for DPB1. Because of strong linkage in the cohort, roughly five DR-DQ haplotypes were treated as single units for association and clustering. On average, around 230,000 unique TCR beta nucleotide sequences were sequenced per donor among 398 genotyped donors of the cohort, with around 19% of those sequences being non-productive. What the authors observed across the whole study: According to a later genetic analysis, donors in an Asian-associated ancestry cluster had fewer N-insertions in productive TCRs than the approximately 670-donor mean. A later analysis found that HLA-associated TCR beta chains were more clonally expanded and had lower generation probabilities than equally common non-associated chains. An earlier analysis of approximately 600 of the donors showed that most TCR beta V segments appeared in productive rearrangements either about 90% or about 30% of the time, which broadly matched IMGT annotations. A group of highly shared sequence variants was considered likely to be a technical artifact of the sequencing pipeline. An association between a missense DCLRE1C variant and V-gene and J-gene trimming of TCR beta chains was found in a later genetic analysis and replicated in an independent cohort. According to a later analysis, parvovirus B19, influenza, CMV and Epstein-Barr virus appeared linked to several top co-occurrence clusters. In a later analysis, around 17,000 TCR beta sequences were associated with specific HLA alleles at a false discovery rate of 0.05. In a later analysis, the rate of TCR association differed among HLA loci, with DRB1 alleles having the most associated TCRs and HLA-C alleles having the fewest. Some IMGT-functional V segments, including TRBV6-2 and TRBV6-3, could not be distinguished by the 87-base-pair reads and were therefore excluded. In both the original and validation cohorts, the classifier was reported to diagnose cytomegalovirus status with high specificity and sensitivity. The study listed 150 to 200 TCR beta chains as associated with cytomegalovirus. Presence/absence analyses assumed roughly uniform sequencing depth across donors, an assumption that may not hold. Correlated functional status among segregating V segments might reflect linkage disequilibrium, but an unknown experimental factor could not be ruled out. In a later analysis, most CMV-associated TCR beta chains were found to appear HLA-restricted, with HLA associations seemingly driven largely by CMV exposure. It was suggested by the authors that the approach could potentially be generalized to other disease states and immunological phenotypes. Across donors, most TCR sequences were observed very rarely, whereas some public TCRs were present in many individuals. This cohort had only TCR beta chains sequenced, and the lack of alpha or paired-chain data limited which features could be detected. Assigning TCR associations to individual alleles was difficult when HLA alleles, especially DR and DQ, strongly co-occurred. A few of the identified cytomegalovirus-associated TCR beta chains were confirmed in vitro to be specific for cytomegalovirus antigens. Because some donors lacked HLA typing at each locus, the association tests relied only on the typed subset. About 17 rarely observed V segments, including chromosome 9 orphons, were excluded from the earlier analysis of about 610 of the donors because counts were too low. CMV serostatus was the only immune exposure information available for the cohort. A further reported finding was that TCR beta sequences accurately predicted the HLA-A and HLA-B alleles for most subjects in the first cohort.

The cohort comprised around 690 healthy bone marrow donors. At the time of sampling, all cohort members were nominally healthy, though unrecorded immune exposures were likely present. The donor was CMV seropositive and was included in the group of 250 to 300 seropositive cohort members. A peripheral blood sample was provided by each donor, and peripheral blood mononuclear cells were used for TCR beta sequencing. The Qiagen DNeasy Blood Extraction Kit was used to extract genomic DNA from the blood cell samples. Reading from cysteine to phenylalanine, the CDR3 counts 12 amino acids. Only the CDR3 part of the read is kept: 36 bases, read in frame from the first base. V sheds 1 base and J sheds 0 bases, leaving 4 bases between their ends. CDR1 and CDR2 were assigned from the germline V gene (reference sequence) as GTSNPN and SVGIG. The library was obtained by the immunoSEQ multiplex PCR assay. For the multiplex PCR, a mixture combining 60 forward primers for TCR Vbeta segments and 13 reverse primers for TCR Jbeta segments was used. The CDR3 region of rearranged TCR beta genes was amplified from genomic DNA with a multiplex PCR assay. The Illumina HiSeq System was used to sequence the amplified TCR beta libraries as 87-base-pair reads. From the authors' description of their analysis: A later analysis tallied roughly 76 million unique TCR beta chains across the 600 to 700 repertoires, and some 10 million of those chains were shared by two or more donors. Raw reads were error-corrected and collapsed into unique sequences by a nearest-neighbor algorithm in which closely related sequences were merged to remove PCR and sequencing errors. Alignment of CDR3 sequences to IMGT reference sequences was used to assign V, D and J gene segments. For a sequence to be retained, a match of at least six nucleotides was required to both a V gene segment and a J gene segment. A rearrangement counted as productive if the CDR3 had no stop codons and remained in frame with V and J, and every other rearrangement counted as non-productive. CDR3 was defined by IMGT convention, running from the second conserved V-encoded cysteine to the conserved J-encoded phenylalanine. The earlier analysis of 500 to 750 of the donors excluded any sequence lacking an unambiguous match to a single V gene segment. An earlier analysis of a few hundred of the donors called V segments functional above 56.7% productive rearrangements and segregating when the between-donor standard deviation exceeded 5%. A statistical classification framework was developed to diagnose cytomegalovirus status using the catalog of TCR beta chain sequences. In a later analysis, TCR nucleotide sequences were compared against IMGT/GENE-DB human TR gene sequences so that V and J genes could be assigned. The TCRdist pipeline was used in a later analysis to assign CDR3 sequences and most-parsimonious VDJ recombination scenarios. In a later analysis, each TCR beta chain was defined by its CDR3 amino acid sequence together with its V-gene family, and reads lacking a unique V-gene family were excluded. In a later analysis, 450 to 600 highly shared, low-generation-probability nucleotide sequences were removed to address suspected cross-contamination and a sequencing artifact. In a later analysis, a clonal expansion index was calculated for each public chain from normalized within-repertoire ranks of inferred template counts. A later analysis computed generation probabilities with a VDJ recombination model fitted to out-of-frame rearrangements, and checked the results against IGoR. In a later analysis, hypergeometric tests were used to score TCR-TCR, TCR-HLA and TCR-CMV co-occurrence, with a repertoire-size bias correction applied to TCR pairs. In a later analysis, false discovery rates were estimated by permuting HLA or CMV assignments 20 times. In a later analysis, co-occurring TCRs were grouped with DBSCAN, and TCRdist sequence similarity was added when clustering was performed within HLA-allele-positive subsets. Repertoires with fewer than 30,000 or more than 120,000 public chains, plus five repertoires with anomalous nucleotide sharing, were excluded from co-occurrence clustering. This is the immuneACCESS table as TCRdb keeps it, with only in-frame sequences that have V and J called. A part of the clones is gone; compared with another copy, unresolved V genes explain less than half, and the rest is unexplained. Clone size and the V and J calls come from that table; the DNA yielded D and trimming. Here the sample has some 77,000 clones; roughly 80% occur a single time. The ten top clones hold 20% to 25% of the sample.

The TCR comes from a woman aged 35 to 49 in good health and CMV-seropositive. Sequencing was performed on PBMCs. The chain joins TRBV30 to TRBJ2-7, with no reliable assignment of the D segment. CDR3 protein: CAWSASSYEQYF. Here is the DNA: TGTGCCTGGAGTGCGAGCTCCTACGAGCAGTACTTC.